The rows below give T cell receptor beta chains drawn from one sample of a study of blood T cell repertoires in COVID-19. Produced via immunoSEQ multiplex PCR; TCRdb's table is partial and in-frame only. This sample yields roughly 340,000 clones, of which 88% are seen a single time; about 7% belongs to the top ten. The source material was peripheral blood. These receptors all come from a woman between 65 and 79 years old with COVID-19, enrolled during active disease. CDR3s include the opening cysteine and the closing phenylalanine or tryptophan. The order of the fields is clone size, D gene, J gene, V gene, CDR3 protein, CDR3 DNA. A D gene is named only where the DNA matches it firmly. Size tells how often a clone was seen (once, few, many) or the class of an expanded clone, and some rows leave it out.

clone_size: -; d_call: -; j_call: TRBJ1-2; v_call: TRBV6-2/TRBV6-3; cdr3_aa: CASSYRANYGYTF; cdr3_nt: TGTGCCAGCAGTTACCGGGCTAACTATGGCTACACCTTC
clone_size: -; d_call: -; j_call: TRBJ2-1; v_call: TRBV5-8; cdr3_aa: CASSPGLAYNEQFF; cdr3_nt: TGTGCCAGCAGCCCAGGACTGGCCTACAATGAGCAGTTCTTC
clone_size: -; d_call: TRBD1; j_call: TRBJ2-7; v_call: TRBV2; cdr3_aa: CASPGQGPTYEQYF; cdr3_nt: TGTGCCAGCCCTGGACAGGGGCCTACCTACGAGCAGTACTTC
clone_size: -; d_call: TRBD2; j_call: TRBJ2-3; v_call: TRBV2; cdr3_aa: CASNGGVSTDTQYF; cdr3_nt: TGTGCCAGCAATGGGGGGGTGAGCACAGATACGCAGTATTTT
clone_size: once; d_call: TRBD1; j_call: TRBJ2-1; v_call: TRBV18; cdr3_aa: CASSPQVTGDRSDEQFF; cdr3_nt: TGTGCCAGCTCACCCCAAGTCACAGGGGACCGGAGCGATGAGCAGTTCTTC
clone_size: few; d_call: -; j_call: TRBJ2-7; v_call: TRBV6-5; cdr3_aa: CASSYVMEGAYEQYF; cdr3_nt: TGTGCCAGCAGTTACGTTATGGAGGGGGCTTACGAGCAGTACTTC
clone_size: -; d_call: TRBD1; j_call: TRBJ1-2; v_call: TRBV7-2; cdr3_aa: CASSSRGTGYGYTF; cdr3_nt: TGTGCCAGCAGTTCACGGGGGACAGGCTATGGCTACACCTTC
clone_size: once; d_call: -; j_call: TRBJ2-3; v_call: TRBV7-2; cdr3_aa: CASSAGSGTSTDTQYF; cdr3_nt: TGTGCCAGCAGCGCGGGATCCGGGACTTCCACAGATACGCAGTATTTT
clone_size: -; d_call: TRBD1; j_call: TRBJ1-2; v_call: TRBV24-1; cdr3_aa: CATSDSGQGTYGYTF; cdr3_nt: TGTGCCACCAGTGATTCGGGACAGGGGACCTATGGCTACACCTTC
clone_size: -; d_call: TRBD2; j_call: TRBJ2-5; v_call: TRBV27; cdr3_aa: CASSFVGLAGDETQYF; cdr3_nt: TGTGCCAGCAGTTTCGTCGGTCTAGCGGGGGATGAGACCCAGTACTTC
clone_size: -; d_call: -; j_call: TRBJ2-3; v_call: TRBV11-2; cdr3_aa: CASSFTGTTDTQYF; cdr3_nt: TGTGCCAGCAGCTTTACAGGGACCACAGATACGCAGTATTTT
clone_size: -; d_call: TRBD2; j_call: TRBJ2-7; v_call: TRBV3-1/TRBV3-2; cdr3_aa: CASSQEAGEKGSYEQYF; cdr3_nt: TGTGCCAGCAGCCAAGAGGCGGGGGAAAAGGGCTCCTACGAGCAGTACTTC
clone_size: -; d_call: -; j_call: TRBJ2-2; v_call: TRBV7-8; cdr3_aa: CASSFGLVGTGELFF; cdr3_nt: TGTGCCAGCAGCTTTGGGCTTGTGGGCACCGGGGAGCTGTTTTTT
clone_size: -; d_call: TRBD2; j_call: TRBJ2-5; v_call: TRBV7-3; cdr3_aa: CASSRGGAETQYF; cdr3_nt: TGTGCCAGCAGTCGGGGGGGCGCCGAGACCCAGTACTTC
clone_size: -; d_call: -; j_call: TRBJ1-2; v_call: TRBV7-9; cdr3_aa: CASSLSEQADNTF; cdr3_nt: TGTGCCAGCAGCTTATCGGAACAGGCGGATAACACCTTC
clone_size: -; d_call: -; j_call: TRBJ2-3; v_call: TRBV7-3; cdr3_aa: CASSLTVGPGDTQYF; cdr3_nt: TGTGCCAGCAGCTTAACGGTGGGGCCGGGAGATACGCAGTATTTT
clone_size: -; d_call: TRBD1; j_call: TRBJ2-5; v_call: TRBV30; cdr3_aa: CALDRDRQETQYF; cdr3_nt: TGTGCCTTAGACCGGGACAGGCAAGAGACCCAGTACTTC
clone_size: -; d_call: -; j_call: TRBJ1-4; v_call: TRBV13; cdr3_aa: CASSLGRDKEKLFF; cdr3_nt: TGTGCCAGCAGCTTGGGCCGCGACAAGGAAAAACTGTTTTTT
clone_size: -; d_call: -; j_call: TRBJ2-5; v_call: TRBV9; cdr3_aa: CASSPGPLREETQYF; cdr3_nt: TGTGCCAGCAGCCCAGGGCCCTTGCGTGAGGAGACCCAGTACTTC
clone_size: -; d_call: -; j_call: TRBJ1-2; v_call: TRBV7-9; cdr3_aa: CASSLEADSYGYTF; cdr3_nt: TGTGCCAGCAGCTTAGAGGCAGACTCCTATGGCTACACCTTC
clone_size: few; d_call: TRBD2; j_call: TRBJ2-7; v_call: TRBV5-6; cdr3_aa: CASSLRGLAGDDSYEQYF; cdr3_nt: TGTGCCAGCAGCTTGAGGGGACTAGCGGGGGACGACTCCTACGAGCAGTACTTC
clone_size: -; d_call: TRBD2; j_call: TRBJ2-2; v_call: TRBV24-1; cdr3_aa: CATQNGRAGDTGELFF; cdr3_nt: TGTGCCACACAAAACGGTCGAGCGGGGGACACCGGGGAGCTGTTTTTT
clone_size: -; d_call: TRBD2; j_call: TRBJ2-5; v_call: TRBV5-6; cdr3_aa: CASSGGTSGSRETQYF; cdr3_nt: TGTGCCAGCAGCGGGGGGACTAGCGGGAGCAGAGAGACCCAGTACTTC
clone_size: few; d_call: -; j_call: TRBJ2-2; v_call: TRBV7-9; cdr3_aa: CASSLRVNTGELFF; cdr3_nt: TGTGCCAGCAGCTTAAGAGTAAACACCGGGGAGCTGTTTTTT
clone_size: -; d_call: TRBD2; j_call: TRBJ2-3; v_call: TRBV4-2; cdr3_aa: CASSQVTAGGRRDTQYF; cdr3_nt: TGTGCCAGCAGCCAAGTTACAGCGGGGGGGCGCAGGGATACGCAGTATTTT
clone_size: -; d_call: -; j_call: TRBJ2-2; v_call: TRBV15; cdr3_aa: CATSLRNTGELFF; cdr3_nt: TGTGCCACTAGTCTACGGAACACCGGGGAGCTGTTTTTT
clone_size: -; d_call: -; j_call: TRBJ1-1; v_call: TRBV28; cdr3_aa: CASSFWTAPAMNTEAFF; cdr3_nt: TGTGCCAGCAGTTTTTGGACAGCCCCAGCCATGAACACTGAAGCTTTCTTT
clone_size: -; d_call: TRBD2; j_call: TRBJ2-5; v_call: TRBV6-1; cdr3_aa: CASSALAGGPYQETQYF; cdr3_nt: TGTGCCAGCAGTGCTCTAGCGGGGGGTCCGTACCAAGAGACCCAGTACTTC
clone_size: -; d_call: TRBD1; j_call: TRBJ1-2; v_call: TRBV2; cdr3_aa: CASSAGTAIDGYTF; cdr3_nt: TGTGCCAGCAGTGCCGGGACAGCAATTGATGGCTACACCTTC
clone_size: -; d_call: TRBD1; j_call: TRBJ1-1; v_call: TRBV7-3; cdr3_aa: CASSLSGGNTEAFF; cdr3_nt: TGTGCCAGCAGCTTATCAGGGGGGAACACTGAAGCTTTCTTT
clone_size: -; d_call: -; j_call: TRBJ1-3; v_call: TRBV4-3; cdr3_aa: CASSQDWGGIGGNTIYF; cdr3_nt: TGCGCCAGCAGCCAAGATTGGGGGGGTATCGGAGGAAACACCATATATTTT
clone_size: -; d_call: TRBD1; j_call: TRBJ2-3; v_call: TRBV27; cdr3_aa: CASTWTGGTDTQYF; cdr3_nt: TGTGCCAGCACCTGGACAGGGGGCACAGATACGCAGTATTTT
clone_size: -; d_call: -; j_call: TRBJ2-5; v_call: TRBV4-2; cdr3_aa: CASSQVRDQETQYF; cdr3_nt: TGTGCCAGCAGCCAAGTGCGGGACCAAGAGACCCAGTACTTC